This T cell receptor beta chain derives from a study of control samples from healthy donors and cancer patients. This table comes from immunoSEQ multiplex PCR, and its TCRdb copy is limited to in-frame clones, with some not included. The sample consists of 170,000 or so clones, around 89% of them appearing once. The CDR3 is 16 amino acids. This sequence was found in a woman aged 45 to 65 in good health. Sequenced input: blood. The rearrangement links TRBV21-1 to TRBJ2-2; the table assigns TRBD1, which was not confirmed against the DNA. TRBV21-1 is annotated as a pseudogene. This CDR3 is CASTKQGTANTGELFF. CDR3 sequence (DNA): TGTGCCAGCACCAAACAGGGAACGGCGAACACCGGGGAGCTGTTTTTT.